This T cell receptor (beta chain) was identified in a study of OX40 agonist ivuxolimab in advanced cancers. About the investigation overall: Ivuxolimab, which targeted the costimulatory receptor OX40 (CD134), was an agonistic, fully human IgG2 monoclonal antibody. Partial responses occurred in three dose-escalation patients: two with cutaneous melanoma and one with hepatocellular carcinoma. A male proportion of roughly 85% and a mean age of 60 years, ranging from roughly 23 to 79, were recorded for the dose-escalation cohort. The paper covers the monotherapy dose-escalation part of the phase I ivuxolimab trial, which included N = 52 patients. Prior anti-PD-1, anti-PD-L1 or anti-CTLA-4 therapy was permitted, and checkpoint inhibitors had been received by around 39% of dose-escalation patients. Intravenous ivuxolimab was administered to patients every 2 weeks at six dose levels: 0.01, 0.1, 0.3, 1.5, 3 and 10 mg/kg. Peripheral TCRbeta sequencing aimed to test whether ivuxolimab altered TCR sequence diversity and caused clonal T-cell expansion. Of the approximately 53 patients in dose escalation, 19 had hepatocellular carcinoma, approximately 15 had melanoma, 9 had renal cell carcinoma and 9 had head and neck cancer. Broad study findings and their caveats: Low levels of normalized T-cell clonal expansion were also seen in some patients who did not respond. After ivuxolimab, CD8+ T cells had more expanded clones than CD4+ T cells on average. At doses from 0.1 to 3.0 mg/kg, clonal expansion was seen in both CD4+ and CD8+ blood T cells between baseline and week 6. Partial responders in the 0.1-3.0 mg/kg groups had among the lowest normalized peripheral clonal expansion, especially among CD8+ T cells. Antigen specificity was not determined for the clonally expanded peripheral T cells.

The CDR3 covers 15 residues, taking in both the cysteine and the phenylalanine. CDR3 DNA only is kept here, 45 bases in frame from base 1. Via the germline V gene (reference sequence), CDR1 is LNHNV and CDR2 YYDKDF. V drops 0 bases and J drops 3 bases, leaving 12 bases in between. To sequence the TCRbeta CDR3 region, genomic DNA was isolated from the sorted cells. TCRbeta CDR3 regions were sequenced using the immunoSEQ Assay. TCRdb mirrors the immuneACCESS table, restricted to in-frame sequences. Some clones are absent from its copies; in checked studies, under half trace to an unresolved V gene, and the reason for the others is unknown. This sample is represented by approximately 77,000 clones; about 90% of them were singletons. About 1.7% of the sample lies in the top ten. Patients with autoimmune disease history or receiving systemic immunosuppression were excluded from the trial. Peripheral blood for TCR sequencing was collected from all dose cohorts at baseline, on cycle 4 day 1, and on cycle 7 day 1. The samples were taken from a phase I, first-in-human, multicenter, open-label dose-escalation trial of ivuxolimab. Adults with locally advanced or metastatic melanoma, renal cell carcinoma, hepatocellular carcinoma or head and neck squamous cell carcinoma were enrolled in the trial. Before TCR sequencing, CD4+ and CD8+ T cells were separately sorted from peripheral blood.

Comments on this clone: Its antigen target is currently unknown. Base-call qualities are not available, and no considerably larger clone is one nucleotide away.

This chain joins TRBV15 to TRBJ2-7, with no reliable assignment of the D segment. This specimen was CD4+ or CD8+ T cells sorted from blood, taken in a trial of the OX40 agonist ivuxolimab. The sequence derives from an adult with an advanced solid tumor such as melanoma, head and neck, liver or kidney cancer. CDR3 loop: CATSRDKGSFYEQYF. In nucleotides, the sequence is TGTGCCACCAGCAGAGATAAAGGCTCTTTCTACGAGCAGTACTTC.